The T cell receptor beta chain under discussion was sequenced for a study of blood T cell repertoires in COVID-19. Clones were read by immunoSEQ multiplex PCR, and TCRdb kept only the in-frame ones, dropping some. The table records 190,000 or so clones, 70% to 90% of them present only once. The germline V gene has CDR1 SGHTA and CDR2 FQGNSA. The CDR3 is 15 amino acids. V gave up 1 base and J gave up 1 base, with 8 bases separating them. What was sequenced was PBMCs or T cells enriched from blood (not recorded which). This sequence joins TRBV7-2 and TRBJ2-1; D remains ambiguous. This TCR was recovered from a young woman who had recovered from COVID-19. The CDR3 is CASSLEPLSYNEQFF. The CDR3 DNA reads as TGTGCCAGCAGCTTAGAACCTCTATCCTACAATGAGCAGTTCTTC.